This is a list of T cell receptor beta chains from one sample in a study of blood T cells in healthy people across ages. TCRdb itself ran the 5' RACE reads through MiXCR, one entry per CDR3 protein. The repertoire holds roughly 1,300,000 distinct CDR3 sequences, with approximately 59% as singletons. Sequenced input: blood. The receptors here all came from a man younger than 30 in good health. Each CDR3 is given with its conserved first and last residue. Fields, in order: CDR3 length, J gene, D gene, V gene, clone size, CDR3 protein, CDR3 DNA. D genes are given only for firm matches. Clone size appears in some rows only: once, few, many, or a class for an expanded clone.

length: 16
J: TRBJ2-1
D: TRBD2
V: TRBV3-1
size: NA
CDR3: CASSPWTSGRANEQFF
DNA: TGTGCCAGCAGCCCTTGGACTAGCGGGAGAGCGAATGAGCAGTTCTTC

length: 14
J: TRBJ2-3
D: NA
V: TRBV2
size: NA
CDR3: CAGAPTLLEYTQYF
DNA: TGTGCCGGCGCTCCCACCTTACTGGAGTATACGCAGTATTTT

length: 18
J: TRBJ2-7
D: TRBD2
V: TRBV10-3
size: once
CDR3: CAIWDITGTRSGGDEQYF
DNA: TGTGCCATCTGGGACATAACAGGGACTAGGTCCGGTGGGGACGAGCAGTACTTC

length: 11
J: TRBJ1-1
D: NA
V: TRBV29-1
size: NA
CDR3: CSGRQNTETFF
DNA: TGCAGCGGTAGACAGAACACTGAAACTTTCTTT

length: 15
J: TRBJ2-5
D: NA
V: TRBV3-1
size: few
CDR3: CASSSPGTHQETQYF
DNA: TGTGCCAGCAGTTCCCCCGGGACACACCAAGAGACCCAGTACTTC

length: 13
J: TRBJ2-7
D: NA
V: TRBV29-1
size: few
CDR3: CSVGRLSSYEQYF
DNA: TGCAGCGTTGGGCGCCTTAGCTCCTACGAGCAGTACTTC

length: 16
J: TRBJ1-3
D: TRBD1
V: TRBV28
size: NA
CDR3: CASALQGATDSATIYF
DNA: TGTGCCAGCGCTTTACAGGGGGCTACGGATTCGGCCACCATATATTTT

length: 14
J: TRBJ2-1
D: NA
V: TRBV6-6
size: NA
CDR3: CASSYFRDYNEQFF
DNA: TGTGCCAGCAGTTATTTTAGAGACTACAATGAGCAGTTCTTC

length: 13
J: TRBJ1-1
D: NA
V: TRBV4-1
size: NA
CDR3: CASSQSMGTEAFF
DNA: TGCGCCAGCAGCCAATCAATGGGGACTGAAGCTTTCTTT

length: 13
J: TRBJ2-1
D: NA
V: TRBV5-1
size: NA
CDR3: CASSPQSEYEQFF
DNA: TGCGCCAGCAGCCCCCAAAGCGAATATGAGCAGTTCTTC

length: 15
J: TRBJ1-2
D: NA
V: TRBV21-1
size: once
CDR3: CASSIALTGNYGYTF
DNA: TGTGCCAGCAGCATCGCGCTGACAGGGAACTATGGCTACACCTTC

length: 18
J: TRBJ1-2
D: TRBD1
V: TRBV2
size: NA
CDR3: CASSEAPASFGQGDGYTF
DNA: TGTGCCAGCAGTGAAGCGCCGGCCTCCTTCGGCCAGGGGGACGGCTACACCTTC

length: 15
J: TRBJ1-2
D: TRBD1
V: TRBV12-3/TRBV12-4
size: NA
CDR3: CASSLAKQGRYGYTF
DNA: TGTGCCAGCAGTTTAGCGAAACAGGGGCGCTATGGCTACACCTTC

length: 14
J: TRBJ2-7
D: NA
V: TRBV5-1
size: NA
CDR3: CASSLGSEAYEQYF
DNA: TGCGCCAGCAGCTTGGGCAGCGAAGCCTACGAGCAGTACTTC